A single sample is the source of the 23 T cell receptor beta chains below, sequenced in a study of metastatic and nonmetastatic thyroid tumors. Not a single patient had been given any form of treatment at any point before undergoing thyroid surgery. Via MiXCR, TCRdb re-called the PCR reads. Here the sample spans roughly 34,000 clones, 20% to 25% being singletons. Sequencing input: tumor tissue. All receptors derive from a male donor with papillary thyroid cancer or a benign thyroid nodule (not recorded which). Some clones in this sample may be carry-over from other donors' samples.

This clone was counted many times. The chain is built from TRBV9 and TRBJ2-2, with D unclear. CDR3 length equals 11 residues. V lost 4 bases to trimming and J lost 8 bases, with 6 bases between them. Germline loops: CDR1 SGDLS, CDR2 YYNGEE. Written as DNA, the CDR3 is TGTGCCAGCAGCAACGGAGGGGAGCTGTTTTTT. This encodes CASSNGGELFF.

Within the sample, this clone is medium-sized (0.01 to 0.1%). This chain joins TRBV7-2 and TRBJ2-7, with TRBD2 identical over 8 bases. Germline assignment: CDR1 SGHTA and CDR2 FQGNSA. V was pared by 2 bases and J by 2 bases, with 5 bases of the junction left unmatched. The CDR3 runs to 15 residues. The DNA of the CDR3 is TGTGCCAGCAGCTTAAGGAGCGGGAGCCCCTACGAGCAGTACTTC. Protein sequence: CASSLRSGSPYEQYF.

The J gene is TRBJ2-2, the V gene TRBV7-6, with 11 bases that match TRBD1. CDR3 length equals 15 residues. V gave up 1 base and J gave up 6 bases; unmatched junction bases: 1. Germline CDR1 and CDR2: SGHVS and FNYEAQ. The CDR3: CASSLGDRGAGELFF. As DNA, the CDR3 is TGTGCCAGCAGCTTAGGGGACAGGGGGGCCGGGGAGCTGTTTTTT.

This clone was seen many times. V usage is TRBV5-5 and J usage is TRBJ2-1; D is unclear. The V gene lost 6 bases and the J gene lost 0 bases, with 10 bases spanning the gap. In germline, CDR1 is SGHKS, CDR2 YYEKEE (reference sequence). The CDR3 extends over 14 amino acids. DNA of the CDR3: TGTGCCAGCACACGCGGCGACTCCTACAATGAGCAGTTCTTC. Protein: CASTRGDSYNEQFF.

This clone was observed at least ten times. The chain is built from TRBV5-1 and TRBJ1-5, with D perhaps TRBD1 (6 bases). V was clipped by 4 bases and J by 6 bases, with 20 bases between them. CDR1 is SGHRS and CDR2 is YFSETQ in the germline V gene. The CDR3 length is 16 residues. The CDR3 region has the DNA TGCGCCAGCAGCCCTCTCGGGGGCGCGGTAGGTCAGCCCCAGCATTTT. Translation gives CASSPLGGAVGQPQHF. The whole variable domain, remainder taken from reference TRBV5-1 and TRBJ1-5, is KAGVTQTPRYLIKTRGQQVTLSCSPISGHRSVSWYQQTPGQGLQFLFEYFSETQRNKGNFPGRFSGRQFSNSRSEMNVSTLELGDSALYLCASSPLGGAVGQPQHFGDGTRLSIL.

The chain is built from TRBV6-5 and TRBJ2-7, with TRBD2 matching 11 bases. Germline V gene lookup returns CDR1 MNHEY and CDR2 SVGAGI. The CDR3 totals 16 residues. Germline trimming cut 0 bases from V and 2 bases from J; bases unmatched to any gene: 3. Here the CDR3 reads CASSYSTSGSPYEQYF. CDR3 DNA: TGTGCCAGCAGTTACTCTACTAGCGGGAGTCCCTACGAGCAGTACTTC.

Ten or more counts support this clone. The chain is built from TRBV25-1 and TRBJ1-2, with D tentatively TRBD1 (5 bases). The V and J ends lost 2 bases and 8 bases respectively, with 18 bases between them. The CDR3 covers 15 residues. CDR1 is MGHDK and CDR2 is SYGVNS in the germline V gene. In DNA, the CDR3 is TGTGCCAGCAGTGAACCAGGGCAGGGAAGGGAAGGCTACACCTTC. Translating gives CASSEPGQGREGYTF.

This clone was detected many times. The rearrangement uses TRBV10-3 and TRBJ2-7; the D gene is possibly TRBD1 (5 bases). The V end lost 3 bases, the J end lost 3 bases, and 9 bases lay between the germline ends. CDR3 length: 13 residues. The germline CDR1 and CDR2 sequences are ENHRY and SYGVKD. As DNA, the CDR3 is TGTGCCATCAGTGACCAGGGCGGCTACGAGCAGTACTTC. Protein sequence: CAISDQGGYEQYF.

Written as DNA, the CDR3 is TGCGCCAGCAGTATGACTAGCGGGAGTGGGGATAAGCAGTTCTTC. As protein: CASSMTSGSGDKQFF. The V and J genes are TRBV5-1 and TRBJ2-5, with 12 bases matching TRBD2. The DNA end is a closer match to TRBJ2-1, so the J assignment may be wrong. This CDR3 contains 15 residues. Per germline, CDR1 SGHRS and CDR2 YFSETQ.

The chain uses TRBV4-1 and TRBJ1-2, with D possibly matching TRBD1 (6 bases). Trimming took off 5 bases at V and 4 bases at J, with 14 bases between the two ends. The V gene's germline CDR1 is MGHRA and CDR2 YSYEKL. This CDR3 has 14 residues. Written as DNA, the CDR3 is TGCGCCAGCAGCAAAGGGGGGGGACGCTATGGCTACACCTTC. Its protein is CASSKGGGRYGYTF.

There are many counts of this clone. This chain joins TRBV18 and TRBJ2-7, with D unresolved. The CDR3 length is 14 residues. Trimming cost V 8 bases and J 0 bases, with 14 bases left between them. The germline gives CDR1 KGHSH, CDR2 LQKENI. CDR3 sequence: CASRTGSSSYEQYF. CDR3 nucleotide sequence: TGTGCCAGCCGTACGGGTTCAAGCTCCTACGAGCAGTACTTC.

This clone ranks as medium-sized. The rearrangement uses TRBV19 and TRBJ2-7; D perhaps matches TRBD2 (6 bases). This CDR3 spans 14 amino acids. V lost 5 bases and J 0 bases, leaving 11 bases between the germline ends. The germline CDR1 and CDR2 sequences are LNHDA and SQIVND (reference sequence). The CDR3 region is CASSPGLNSYEQYF. The CDR3 DNA reads as TGTGCCAGTAGTCCGGGACTCAACTCCTACGAGCAGTACTTC.

The sample holds a few counts of this clone. V gene TRBV6-5 combines with J gene TRBJ1-2; D is perhaps TRBD1 (5 bases). Germline V gene data show CDR1 as MNHEY and CDR2 as SVGAGI. This CDR3 has 13 residues. Trimming took off 3 bases at V and 4 bases at J, with 9 bases between the two ends. The CDR3 DNA reads as TGTGCCAGCAGTTATGGGGGTAGCTATGGCTACACCTTC. Its protein product is CASSYGGSYGYTF.

By sample share, this clone is medium-sized (0.01 to 0.1%). V usage is TRBV12-3 or TRBV12-4 and J usage is TRBJ2-7; perhaps TRBD1 as D (5 bases). V lost 5 bases and J lost 2, with 16 bases in between. The CDR3 extends over 15 amino acids. CDR3 loop: CASSSHRQSAYEQYF. In nucleotides, the CDR3 is TGTGCCAGCAGTAGCCATCGACAGTCTGCCTACGAGCAGTACTTC.

This CDR3 reads CASREEVLGGYTF. The CDR3 nucleotides read TGTGCCAGTAGGGAGGAGGTCCTGGGTGGCTACACCTTC. The chain recombines TRBV19 with TRBJ1-2; D uncertain. The CDR3 sequence is 13 residues long. The V gene's germline CDR1 is LNHDA and CDR2 SQIVND (reference sequence). V was cut by 6 bases and J by 7 bases, with 15 bases left in between.

This clone was observed many times. This sample also contains other DNA sequences that code for the same CDR3. The CDR3 DNA reads as TGTGCCAGCAGTCGGATAGGGGGGCACAATGAGCAGTTCTTC. Protein: CASSRIGGHNEQFF. The rearrangement uses TRBV6-4 and TRBJ2-1; either TRBD1 or TRBD2 may fit D (6 bases each). From germline, CDR1 is MRHNA and CDR2 SNTAGT. The V end was cut by 5 bases, the J end by 5 bases, with 13 bases between. The CDR3 has 14 amino acids.

This chain links TRBV27 with TRBJ1-2, with 8 bases aligning to TRBD1. This CDR3 is 16 amino acids long. The V gene end was trimmed by 7 bases and the J gene end by 4 bases; junction bases not matched to a gene: 14. Germline lookup yields CDR1 MNHEY and CDR2 SMNVEV (reference sequence). In DNA form, the CDR3 reads TGTGCCAGCAATGGCCCCAGGGGGCTCGGTCCCTATGGCTACACCTTC. Encoded protein: CASNGPRGLGPYGYTF.

Details on this clone: With a much larger clone just one base away, this may be a read error. This sequence joins TRBV19 and TRBJ2-4; 7 positions match TRBD2. The V gene end was trimmed by 6 bases and the J gene end by 9 bases; junction bases not matched to a gene: 11. CDR1 and CDR2 from the germline V gene are LNHDA and SQIVND (reference sequence). CDR3 length equals 14 residues. The CDR3 region has the DNA TGTGCCAGTAGCTCCTGGACTAGGAGCGGCATTCAGTACTTC. Its protein product is CASSSWTRSGIQYF. The full variable domain, completed using reference TRBV19 and TRBJ2-4, is DGGITQSPKYLFRKEGQNVTLSCEQNLNHDAMYWYRQDPGQGLRLIYYSQIVNDFQKGDIAEGYSVSREKKESFPLTVTSAQKNPTAFYLCASSSWTRSGIQYFGAGTRLSVL.

This rearrangement joins TRBV11-1 to TRBJ2-7, with 7 bases matching TRBD1. From germline, CDR1 is SGHAT and CDR2 FQDESV (reference sequence). Unmatched junction bases numbered 23, after V lost 6 bases and J lost 3 bases. This CDR3 is 19 amino acids long. The CDR3 bases are TGTGCCAGCAGTTCGACAGGTGGATCCCGGACAGGTGGGGTCTACGAGCAGTACTTC. Its protein product is CASSSTGGSRTGGVYEQYF.

This clone was observed a few times. This chain connects TRBV28 to TRBJ2-5, with 12 bases aligning to TRBD2. CDR1 is MDHEN and CDR2 is SYDVKM in the germline V gene. J gave up 4 bases and V 5 bases, and 17 bases lay outside the gene matches. The CDR3 extends over 19 amino acids. CDR3 in DNA: TGTGCCAGCAGTACCCTGCTCCGTGCCCTAGCGGGAGGGGGAGAGACCCAGTACTTC. Its translation: CASSTLLRALAGGGETQYF.

This clone was seen repeatedly, ten times or more. V usage is TRBV18 and J usage is TRBJ1-1; no definite D call. The CDR3 is made up of 14 amino acids. The germline V gene has CDR1 KGHSH and CDR2 LQKENI. V was pared by 2 bases and J by 1 base, with 8 bases between. The CDR3 sequence: CASSPVSGNTEAFF. The CDR3 DNA reads as TGTGCCAGCTCACCAGTGTCGGGGAACACTGAAGCTTTCTTT. Full variable domain (remainder filled in from reference TRBV18 and TRBJ1-1): NAGVMQNPRHLVRRRGQEARLRCSPMKGHSHVYWYRQLPEEGLKFMVYLQKENIIDESGMPKERFSAEFPKEGPSILRIQQVVRGDSAAYFCASSPVSGNTEAFFGQGTRLTVV.

The chain joins TRBV27 to TRBJ2-1; D is tentatively TRBD1 or TRBD2 (5 bases each). The length of the CDR3 is 16 residues. V gave up 6 bases and J gave up 5 bases, with 20 bases separating them. CDR1 and CDR2 (germline): MNHEY, SMNVEV (reference sequence). Here the CDR3 DNA reads TGTGCCAGCAGCTCCCGAGGGGTTCGAATAAACAATGAGCAGTTCTTC. Translating gives CASSSRGVRINNEQFF.

This clone was detected ten times or more. V gene TRBV7-2 combines with J gene TRBJ2-2, with 8 bases aligning to TRBD1. The germline gives CDR1 SGHTA, CDR2 FQGNSA. The CDR3 has 17 amino acids. Unmatched junction bases numbered 9, after V lost 0 bases and J lost 6 bases. This CDR3 is CASSLAPAGGRSGELFF. In DNA form, the CDR3 reads TGTGCCAGCAGCTTAGCACCGGCAGGGGGCCGTTCCGGGGAGCTGTTTTTT.